What follows are 19 T cell receptor beta chains derived from one specimen sequenced in a study of OX40 agonist ivuxolimab in advanced cancers. Measured with immunoSEQ multiplex PCR; TCRdb has only the in-frame clones, and not every one. The table shows about 110,000 clones, with roughly nine tenths occurring only once. Sequencing was performed on CD4+ or CD8+ T cells sorted from blood, taken in a trial of the OX40 agonist ivuxolimab. The receptors here all came from an adult with an advanced solid tumor such as melanoma, head and neck, liver or kidney cancer.

The chain is built from TRBV5-4 and TRBJ2-3; no clear D gene. Per the germline V gene, CDR1 is SGHNT and CDR2 is YYREEE (reference sequence). The CDR3 extends over 16 amino acids. Trimming left V 4 bases short and J 1 base short, with 16 bases between. DNA of the CDR3: TGTGCCAGCAGCGAGGACCCCACTGTGGGCACAGATACGCAGTATTTT. Translation gives CASSEDPTVGTDTQYF.

This clone was seen a single time. The CDR3 nucleotides read TGCGCCAGCAGCCAGACACGGAACTACGAGCAGTACTTC. This gives the protein CASSQTRNYEQYF. The gene calls are TRBV4-3 and TRBJ2-7; D unresolved. V dropped 3 bases and J dropped 3 bases, with 9 bases sitting between them. Germline V gene sequence: CDR1 LGHNA, CDR2 YSLEER. CDR3 length equals 13 residues.

The V call is TRBV28, the J call TRBJ2-3, with TRBD1 matching 10 bases. This CDR3 spans 16 amino acids. Losses at the gene ends were 7 bases for V and 2 bases for J; bases not matched to a gene: 9. Germline CDR1 reads MDHEN; CDR2 reads SYDVKM. The chain's CDR3 is CASIDSGTGDTDTQYF. CDR3 DNA: TGTGCCAGCATAGACTCCGGGACAGGGGACACAGATACGCAGTATTTT.

J is TRBJ1-1 and V is TRBV6-6; possibly TRBD1 for D (5 bases). The CDR3 sequence is 14 residues long. Per the germline V gene, CDR1 is MNHNY and CDR2 is SVGAGI (reference sequence). V shed 7 bases and J shed 0 bases, with 12 bases lying between them. CDR3 nucleotides: TGTGCCAGCACTACACAACAGGTGAACACTGAAGCTTTCTTT. It yields the protein CASTTQQVNTEAFF.

The V gene is TRBV15, the J gene TRBJ1-1; D is perhaps TRBD1 (5 bases). The V gene lost 2 bases and the J gene lost 11 bases, with 24 bases spanning the gap. This CDR3 contains 16 residues. Germline V lookup: CDR1 LNHNV, CDR2 YYDKDF (reference sequence). The CDR3: CATSRLRHRDSARAFF. The CDR3, as DNA: TGTGCCACCAGCAGACTCCGACACCGGGACTCTGCGAGGGCTTTCTTT.

The chain carries TRBV5-1 and TRBJ1-1; 7 bases agree with TRBD1. CDR1 and CDR2 (germline): SGHRS, YFSETQ. J gave up 1 base and V 0 bases, and 9 bases lay outside the gene matches. The CDR3 runs to 17 residues. The CDR3 sequence: CASSLAGTARGNTEAFF. CDR3 nucleotides: TGCGCCAGCAGCTTGGCCGGGACAGCGAGGGGGAACACTGAAGCTTTCTTT.

V is TRBV7-6 and J is TRBJ2-1; D is uncertain. Trimming cost V 1 base and J 2 bases, with 3 bases left between them. The CDR3 loop spans 13 amino acids. CDR1 and CDR2 (germline): SGHVS, FNYEAQ. CDR3 protein: CASSLVPYNEQFF. CDR3 sequence (DNA): TGTGCCAGCAGCTTAGTACCCTACAATGAGCAGTTCTTC.

In the case of this clone: Because the CDR3's place on the DNA is in doubt, the DNA is left out and the CDR3 is given as listed by TCRdb. This chain uses TRBV19 with TRBJ2-3. Germline-derived CDR1 and CDR2 are LNHDA and SQIVND (reference sequence). The CDR3 has 15 amino acids, counting both end residues. The CDR3 is CASSTSGVTTDTQYF.

This chain connects TRBV2 to TRBJ2-7; D remains unclear. CDR1 and CDR2 from the germline V gene are SNHLY and FYNNEI. The CDR3 is 14 amino acids. The germline V and J ends were trimmed by 8 bases and 0 bases, with 14 bases remaining between them. The CDR3 region is CASHQSPSSYEQYF. The CDR3 bases are TGTGCCAGCCATCAATCGCCAAGCTCCTACGAGCAGTACTTC.

The V call is TRBV19, the J call TRBJ2-5, with D possibly matching TRBD2 (6 bases). This CDR3 is 14 amino acids long. Per the germline V gene, CDR1 is LNHDA and CDR2 is SQIVND (reference sequence). V lost 3 bases to trimming and J lost 2 bases, with 10 bases between them. As DNA, the CDR3 is TGTGCCAGTAGTATCTTCGCGGGGCAAGAGACCCAGTACTTC. Translating it yields CASSIFAGQETQYF.

For the CDR3, the DNA is TGTGCCATTGAGGGGGATCAGCCCCAGCATTTT. Translation: CAIEGDQPQHF. This sequence joins TRBV10-3 and TRBJ1-5, with D maybe TRBD1 (6 bases). The CDR3 runs to 11 residues. V was clipped by 9 bases and J by 5 bases, with 8 bases between them. CDR1 is ENHRY, CDR2 SYGVKD, per germline.

Here the CDR3 reads CASSFRVGTEWDGYTF. The CDR3 DNA reads as TGCGCCAGCAGCTTTCGCGTAGGGACAGAGTGGGATGGCTACACCTTC. The rearrangement uses TRBV4-3 and TRBJ1-2; TRBD1 matches 7 bases. The CDR3 consists of 16 residues. The germline gives CDR1 LGHNA, CDR2 YSLEER. Unmatched junction bases numbered 15, after V lost 5 bases and J lost 6 bases.

V and J are TRBV30 and TRBJ1-4; TRBD1 matches 8 bases. The CDR3 loop spans 15 amino acids. Germline V gene sequence: CDR1 GTSNPN, CDR2 SVGIG (reference sequence). V was clipped by 2 bases and J by 0 bases; unmatched bases: 2. CDR3 bases: TGTGCCTGGAGTCCGGGACAGGCAACTAATGAAAAACTGTTTTTT. Translation gives CAWSPGQATNEKLFF.

The J gene is TRBJ2-1, the V gene TRBV18; no reliable D call. The CDR3 is made up of 14 amino acids. The germline V and J ends were trimmed by 0 bases and 7 bases, with 10 bases remaining between them. In germline, CDR1 is KGHSH, CDR2 LQKENI. The DNA of the CDR3 is TGTGCCAGCTCACCACCGGGCAGCCTTAATGAGCAGTTCTTC. Amino acids: CASSPPGSLNEQFF.

This chain uses TRBV28 with TRBJ1-2; D may be TRBD1 (6 bases). The germline gives CDR1 MDHEN, CDR2 SYDVKM. V lost 8 bases to trimming and J lost 4 bases, with 11 bases between them. This CDR3 has 12 residues. DNA for the CDR3: TGTGCCAGCGGCAGGGGACTCTATGGCTACACCTTC. As protein: CASGRGLYGYTF.

In this sample, this clone turned up a few times. The chain employs TRBV7-6 and TRBJ2-7, with D unresolved. The CDR3 is 18 residues long. V dropped 0 bases and J dropped 0 bases, with 18 bases sitting between them. Per germline, CDR1 SGHVS and CDR2 FNYEAQ. CDR3 sequence: CASSLALSASSASYEQYF. In DNA form, the CDR3 reads TGTGCCAGCAGCTTAGCCCTGTCTGCCAGCTCCGCCTCCTACGAGCAGTACTTC.

The chain uses TRBV9 and TRBJ2-1; D possibly matches TRBD1 or TRBD2 (5 bases each). CDR1 SGDLS and CDR2 YYNGEE come from the germline V gene. The V gene lost 0 bases and the J gene lost 6 bases, with 16 bases spanning the gap. The CDR3 spans 16 residues. The CDR3 protein is CASSVGGDQSVNEQFF. CDR3 nucleotides: TGTGCCAGCAGCGTAGGAGGGGACCAAAGTGTCAATGAGCAGTTCTTC.

The gene calls are TRBV9 and TRBJ2-7; D unresolved. This CDR3 has 11 amino acids. The germline CDR1 and CDR2 sequences are SGDLS and YYNGEE. V lost 3 bases and J lost 1, with 2 bases in between. CDR3 nucleotides: TGTGCCAGCAGCGCATCCTACGAGCAGTACTTC. Protein sequence: CASSASYEQYF.

The V and J genes are TRBV27 and TRBJ1-5; 7 nucleotides align to TRBD1. J was trimmed by 5 bases and V by 3 bases; bases with no gene match: 7. In germline, CDR1 is MNHEY, CDR2 SMNVEV (reference sequence). The CDR3 spans 15 residues. The CDR3 DNA reads as TGTGCCAGCAGTTTCTCAGGGGGGCGGGATCAGCCCCAGCATTTT. Residues: CASSFSGGRDQPQHF.